The present TCR beta chain was sequenced within a study of prognosis after radiotherapy for stage I lung cancer. Whole-study context: Stage I lung tumors that were newly diagnosed and primary were found in approximately 15 patients, while about five patients had oligometastatic NSCLC after surgical resection of the primary tumor. There were 6 to 8 patients whose tumors were squamous cell carcinoma and twelve whose tumors were adenocarcinoma.

Two-round multiplex PCR amplified TCR beta CDR3 from genomic DNA. Primers were specific to each TRBV and TRBJ gene in first-round PCR. TCRdb processed the multiplex PCR reads anew with MiXCR; each CDR3 protein has one entry. The sample holds 31,000 or so distinct CDR3 sequences, about 40% seen once. This clonotype was counted many times. The trim removed 1 base at V and 2 bases at J, leaving 2 bases unmatched. The germline V gene encodes CDR1 SGHTA and CDR2 FQGNSA. The CDR3 runs to 15 residues. The patients, who had no history of other malignancies and had received no prior chemotherapy or radiotherapy, were all found to be node-negative on CT and PET/CT.

The rearrangement joins TRBV7-2 to TRBJ2-3; 8 bases map to TRBD2. This receptor was identified in a donor over 45 with non-small cell lung cancer. The sample was PBMCs, taken before or after stereotactic body radiation therapy (not recorded which). The CDR3, as DNA: TGTGCCAGCAGCTTAGACGGGAGGGTCACAGATACGCAGTATTTT. Encoded protein: CASSLDGRVTDTQYF.